This T cell receptor (beta chain) was observed in a study of shared clonotypes between healthy human individuals. Study-level information: Aged between 18 and 49, the donors were two women and a few men.

Germline V CDR1 and CDR2: SGHVS, FQNEAQ. CDR3 length equals 14 residues. V gave up 4 bases and J gave up 6 bases, with 15 bases separating them. About this clone: Its antigen remains unidentified.

Repertoires were generated with immunoSEQ multiplex PCR, while TCRdb's copy carries only in-frame clones and drops some. The sample includes approximately 2.4 million clones, more than 90% of them seen just once. Study-wide results and limits: Clonotypes that were shared across several donors made up around 5% of naive CD4 clonotypes. Estimated richness was generally greater in naive than memory subsets.

The chain employs TRBV7-8 and TRBJ1-2; D gene ambiguous. The clonotype originates from a man aged 18 to 35 in good health. The sequenced material came from naive CD4+ T cells sorted from blood. Subset noted: CD45RA+ positively selected. Here the CDR3 reads CASSSFDEVNGYTF. The DNA for the CDR3 is TGTGCCAGCAGCTCATTCGACGAGGTGAATGGCTACACCTTC.